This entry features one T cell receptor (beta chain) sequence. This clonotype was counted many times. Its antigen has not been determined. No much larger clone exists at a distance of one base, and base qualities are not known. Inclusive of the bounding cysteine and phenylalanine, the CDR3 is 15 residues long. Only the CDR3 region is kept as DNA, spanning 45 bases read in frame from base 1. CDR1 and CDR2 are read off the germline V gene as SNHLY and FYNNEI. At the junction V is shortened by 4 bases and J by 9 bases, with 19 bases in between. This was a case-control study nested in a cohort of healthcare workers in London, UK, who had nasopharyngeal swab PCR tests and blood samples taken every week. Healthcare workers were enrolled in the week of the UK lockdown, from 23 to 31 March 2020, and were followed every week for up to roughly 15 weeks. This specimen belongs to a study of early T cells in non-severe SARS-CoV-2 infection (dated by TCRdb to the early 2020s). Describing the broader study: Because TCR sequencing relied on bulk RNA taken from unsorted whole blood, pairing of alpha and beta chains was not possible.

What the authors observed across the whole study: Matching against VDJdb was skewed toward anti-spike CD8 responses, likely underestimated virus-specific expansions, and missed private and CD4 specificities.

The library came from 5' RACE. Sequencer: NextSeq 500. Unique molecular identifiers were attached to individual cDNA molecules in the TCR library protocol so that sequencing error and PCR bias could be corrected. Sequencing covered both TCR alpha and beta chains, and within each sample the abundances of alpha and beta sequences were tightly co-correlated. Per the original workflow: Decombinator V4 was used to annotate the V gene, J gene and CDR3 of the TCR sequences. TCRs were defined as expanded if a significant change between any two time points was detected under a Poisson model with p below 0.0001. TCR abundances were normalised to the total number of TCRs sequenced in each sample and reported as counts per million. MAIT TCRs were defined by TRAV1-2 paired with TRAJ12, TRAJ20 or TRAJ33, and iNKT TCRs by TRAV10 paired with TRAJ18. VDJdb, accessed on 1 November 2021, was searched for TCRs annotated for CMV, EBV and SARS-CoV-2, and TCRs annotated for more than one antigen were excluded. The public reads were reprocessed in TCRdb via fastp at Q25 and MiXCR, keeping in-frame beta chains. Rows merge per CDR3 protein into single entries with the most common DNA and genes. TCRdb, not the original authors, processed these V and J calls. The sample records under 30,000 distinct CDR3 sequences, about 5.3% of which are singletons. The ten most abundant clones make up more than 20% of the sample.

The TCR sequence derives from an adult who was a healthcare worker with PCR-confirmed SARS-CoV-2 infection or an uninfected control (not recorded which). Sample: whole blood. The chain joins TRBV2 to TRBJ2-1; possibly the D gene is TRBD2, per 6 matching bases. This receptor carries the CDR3 CASSVGEASEGEQFF. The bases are TGTGCCAGCAGTGTGGGGGAGGCATCGGAGGGTGAGCAGTTCTTC.